There are a few counts of the clone carrying this TCR beta chain. Its antigen remains unidentified. Primed by a sample-barcoded 5' primer and a J-beta primer mix, a second PCR proceeded for about 7 to 12 cycles. TCRdb reprocessed the 5' RACE reads via MiXCR and lists one record per CDR3 protein. The sample gives over 600,000 distinct CDR3 sequences, 35% to 60% of which show up once; around a sixth is in the top ten. The data were obtained in a study of blood T cells in healthy people across ages. Study results and limitations: With naive T cell percentage, TCR beta diversity showed a strong correlation.

The CDR3 contains 14 residues. Germline V gene data show CDR1 as SQVTM and CDR2 as ANQGSEA. V lost 0 bases and J 4 bases, leaving 12 bases between the germline ends. What was sequenced was blood. The rearrangement links TRBV29-1 to TRBJ2-5; the D gene is possibly TRBD2 (5 bases). This clonotype was sampled from a man older than 75 in good health. CDR3 in DNA: TGCAGCGTTGAAGATCGCCGACTAAGAGAGACCCAGTACTTC. It translates to CSVEDRRLRETQYF.